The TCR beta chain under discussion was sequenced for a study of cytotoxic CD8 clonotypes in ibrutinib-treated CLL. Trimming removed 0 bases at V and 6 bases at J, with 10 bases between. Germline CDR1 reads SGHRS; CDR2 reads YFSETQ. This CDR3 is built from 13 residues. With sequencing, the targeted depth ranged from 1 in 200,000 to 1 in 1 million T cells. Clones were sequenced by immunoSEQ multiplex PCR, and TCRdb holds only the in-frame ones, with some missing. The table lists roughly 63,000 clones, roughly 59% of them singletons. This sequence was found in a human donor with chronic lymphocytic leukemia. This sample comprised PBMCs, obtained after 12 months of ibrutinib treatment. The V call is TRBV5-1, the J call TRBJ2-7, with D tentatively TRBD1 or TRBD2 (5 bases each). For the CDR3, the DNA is TGCGCCAGCAGCTTGGTTGGGGGTGCCGAGCAGTACGTC. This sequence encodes CASSLVGGAEQYV.